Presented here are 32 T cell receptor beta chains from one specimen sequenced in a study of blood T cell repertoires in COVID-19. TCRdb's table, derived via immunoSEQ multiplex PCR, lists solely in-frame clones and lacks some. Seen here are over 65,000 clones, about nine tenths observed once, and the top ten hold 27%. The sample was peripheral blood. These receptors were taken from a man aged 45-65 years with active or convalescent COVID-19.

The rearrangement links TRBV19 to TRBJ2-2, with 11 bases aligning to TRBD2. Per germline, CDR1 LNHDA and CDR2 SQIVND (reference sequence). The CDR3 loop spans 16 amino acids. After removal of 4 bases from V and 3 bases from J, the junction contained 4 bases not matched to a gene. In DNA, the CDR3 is TGTGCCAGTAGTAATAGCGGGAGGGATCACACCGGGGAGCTGTTTTTT. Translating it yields CASSNSGRDHTGELFF.

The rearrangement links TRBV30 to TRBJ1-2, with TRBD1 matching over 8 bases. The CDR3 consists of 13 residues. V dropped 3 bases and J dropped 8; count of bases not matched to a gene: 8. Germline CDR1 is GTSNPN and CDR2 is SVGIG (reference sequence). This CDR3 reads CAWRGRGQDGYTF. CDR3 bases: TGTGCCTGGAGAGGCAGGGGGCAGGACGGCTACACCTTC.

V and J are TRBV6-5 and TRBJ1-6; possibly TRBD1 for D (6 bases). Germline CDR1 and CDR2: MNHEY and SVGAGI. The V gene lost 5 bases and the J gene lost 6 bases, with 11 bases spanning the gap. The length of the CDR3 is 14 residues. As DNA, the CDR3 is TGTGCCAGCAGTCTAGGGGGTCCTAATTCACCCCTCCACTTT. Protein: CASSLGGPNSPLHF.

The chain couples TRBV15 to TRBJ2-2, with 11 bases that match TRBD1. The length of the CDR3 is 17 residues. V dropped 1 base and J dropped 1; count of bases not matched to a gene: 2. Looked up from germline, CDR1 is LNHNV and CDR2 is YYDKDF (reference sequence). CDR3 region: CATSRVGTGGNTGELFF. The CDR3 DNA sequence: TGTGCCACCAGCAGAGTAGGGACAGGGGGGAACACCGGGGAGCTGTTTTTT.

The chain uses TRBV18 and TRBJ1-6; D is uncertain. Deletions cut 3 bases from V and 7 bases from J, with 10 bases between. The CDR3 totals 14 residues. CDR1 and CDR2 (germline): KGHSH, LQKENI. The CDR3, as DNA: TGTGCCAGCTCACCGCAAACAGTAAATTCACCCCTCCACTTT. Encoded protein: CASSPQTVNSPLHF.

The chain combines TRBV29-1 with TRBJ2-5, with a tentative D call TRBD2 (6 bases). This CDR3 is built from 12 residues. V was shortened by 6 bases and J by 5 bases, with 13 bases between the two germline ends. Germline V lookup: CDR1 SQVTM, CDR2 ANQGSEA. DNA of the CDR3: TGCAGCGTCTCCACTAGCCGGGAGACCCAGTACTTC. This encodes CSVSTSRETQYF.

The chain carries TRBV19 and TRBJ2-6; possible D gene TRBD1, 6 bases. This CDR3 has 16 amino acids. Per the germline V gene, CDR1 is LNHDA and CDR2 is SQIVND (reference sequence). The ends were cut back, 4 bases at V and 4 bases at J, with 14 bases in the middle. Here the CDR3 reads CASSRGPGTGANVLTF. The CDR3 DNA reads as TGTGCCAGTAGTAGAGGACCGGGGACAGGGGCCAACGTCCTGACTTTC.

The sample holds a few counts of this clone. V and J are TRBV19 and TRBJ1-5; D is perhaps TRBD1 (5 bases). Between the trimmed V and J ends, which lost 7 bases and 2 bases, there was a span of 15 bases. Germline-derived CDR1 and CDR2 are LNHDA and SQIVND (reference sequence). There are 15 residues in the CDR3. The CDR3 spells CASTQGGDGNQPQHF. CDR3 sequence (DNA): TGTGCCAGTACCCAGGGCGGCGACGGCAATCAGCCCCAGCATTTT.

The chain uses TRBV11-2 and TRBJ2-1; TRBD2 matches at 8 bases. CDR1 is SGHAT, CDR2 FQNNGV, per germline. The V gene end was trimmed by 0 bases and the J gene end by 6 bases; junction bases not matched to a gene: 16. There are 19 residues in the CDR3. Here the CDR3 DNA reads TGTGCCAGCAGCTTAGATCGGTATCTAGCGGGCCATACGGGCAATGAGCAGTTCTTC. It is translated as CASSLDRYLAGHTGNEQFF.

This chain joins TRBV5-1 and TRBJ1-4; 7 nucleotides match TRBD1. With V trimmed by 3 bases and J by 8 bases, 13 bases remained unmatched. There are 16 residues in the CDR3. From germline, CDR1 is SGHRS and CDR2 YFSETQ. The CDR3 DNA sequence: TGCGCCAGCAGCTCTGGACAGGCGCGGGTTATGGAAAAACTGTTTTTT. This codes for CASSSGQARVMEKLFF.

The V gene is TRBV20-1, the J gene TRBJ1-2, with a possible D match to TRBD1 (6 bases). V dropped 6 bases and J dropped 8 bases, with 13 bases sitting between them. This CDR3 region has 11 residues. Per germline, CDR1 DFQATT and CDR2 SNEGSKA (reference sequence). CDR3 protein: CSAPQGPGYTF. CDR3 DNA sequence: TGCAGTGCCCCCCAGGGGCCCGGCTACACCTTC.

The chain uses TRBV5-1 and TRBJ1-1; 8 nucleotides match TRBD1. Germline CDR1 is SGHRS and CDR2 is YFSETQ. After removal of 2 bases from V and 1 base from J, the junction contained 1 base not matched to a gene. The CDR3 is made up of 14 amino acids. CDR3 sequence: CASSFGTGNTEAFF. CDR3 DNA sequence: TGCGCCAGCAGCTTCGGGACAGGGAACACTGAAGCTTTCTTT.

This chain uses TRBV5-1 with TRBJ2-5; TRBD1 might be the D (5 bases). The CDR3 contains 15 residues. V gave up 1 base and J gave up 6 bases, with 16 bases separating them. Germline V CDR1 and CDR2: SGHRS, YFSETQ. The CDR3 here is CASSLSLGDRKTQYF. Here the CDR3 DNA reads TGCGCCAGCAGCTTGAGTCTAGGGGATCGAAAGACCCAGTACTTC.

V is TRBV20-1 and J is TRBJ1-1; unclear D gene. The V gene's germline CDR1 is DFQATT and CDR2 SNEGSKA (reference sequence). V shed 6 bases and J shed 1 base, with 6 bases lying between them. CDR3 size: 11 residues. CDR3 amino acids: CSAAKNTEAFF. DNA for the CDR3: TGCAGTGCAGCGAAGAACACTGAAGCTTTCTTT.

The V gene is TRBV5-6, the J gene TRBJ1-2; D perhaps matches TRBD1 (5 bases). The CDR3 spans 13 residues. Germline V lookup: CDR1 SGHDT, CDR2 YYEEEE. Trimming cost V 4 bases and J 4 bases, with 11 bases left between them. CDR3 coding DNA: TGTGCCAGCAGCGGCAGGGCGGCCTATGGCTACACCTTC. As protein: CASSGRAAYGYTF.

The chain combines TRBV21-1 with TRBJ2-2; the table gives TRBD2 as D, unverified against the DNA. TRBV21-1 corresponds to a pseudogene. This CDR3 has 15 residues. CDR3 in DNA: TGTGCCAGCAGCTTTCAAGCGGGAGCCCCCGGGGAGCTGTTTTTT. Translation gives CASSFQAGAPGELFF.

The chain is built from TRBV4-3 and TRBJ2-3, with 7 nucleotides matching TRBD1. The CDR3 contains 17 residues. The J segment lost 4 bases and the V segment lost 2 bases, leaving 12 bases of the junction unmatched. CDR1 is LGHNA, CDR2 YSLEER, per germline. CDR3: CASSQSRPGQYSDTQYF. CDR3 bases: TGCGCCAGCAGCCAAAGCAGACCGGGACAGTATTCAGATACGCAGTATTTT.

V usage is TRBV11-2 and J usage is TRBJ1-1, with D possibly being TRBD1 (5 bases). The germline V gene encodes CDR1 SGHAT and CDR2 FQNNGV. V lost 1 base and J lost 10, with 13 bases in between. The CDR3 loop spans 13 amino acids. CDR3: CASSLASQGGAFF. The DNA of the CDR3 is TGTGCCAGCAGCTTAGCCTCCCAGGGAGGAGCTTTCTTT.

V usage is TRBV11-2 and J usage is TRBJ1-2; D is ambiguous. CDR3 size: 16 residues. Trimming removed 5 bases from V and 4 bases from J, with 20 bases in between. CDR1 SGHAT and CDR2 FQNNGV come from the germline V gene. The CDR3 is CASSPLPVSMAYGYTF. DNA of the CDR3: TGTGCCAGCAGCCCCTTACCGGTTAGCATGGCCTATGGCTACACCTTC.

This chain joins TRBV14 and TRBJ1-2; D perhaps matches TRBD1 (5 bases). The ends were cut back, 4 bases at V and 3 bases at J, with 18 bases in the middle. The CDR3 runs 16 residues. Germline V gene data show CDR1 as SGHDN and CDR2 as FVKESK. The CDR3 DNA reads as TGTGCCAGCAGCCGGCCGGGGGGAGCGCAGGACTATGGCTACACCTTC. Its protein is CASSRPGGAQDYGYTF.

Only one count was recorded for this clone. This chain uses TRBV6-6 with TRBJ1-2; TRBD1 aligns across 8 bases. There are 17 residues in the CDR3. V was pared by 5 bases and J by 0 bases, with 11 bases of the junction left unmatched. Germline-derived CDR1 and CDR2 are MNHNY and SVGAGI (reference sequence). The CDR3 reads CASSPHETGEANYGYTF. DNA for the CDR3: TGTGCCAGCAGTCCACATGAGACAGGGGAAGCTAACTATGGCTACACCTTC.

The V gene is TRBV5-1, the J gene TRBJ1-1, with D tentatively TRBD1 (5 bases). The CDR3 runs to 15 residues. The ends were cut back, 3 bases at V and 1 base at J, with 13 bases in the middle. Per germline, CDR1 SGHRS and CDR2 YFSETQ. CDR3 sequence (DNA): TGCGCCAGCAGCTACTTGGGGCTACCGAACACTGAAGCTTTCTTT. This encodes CASSYLGLPNTEAFF.

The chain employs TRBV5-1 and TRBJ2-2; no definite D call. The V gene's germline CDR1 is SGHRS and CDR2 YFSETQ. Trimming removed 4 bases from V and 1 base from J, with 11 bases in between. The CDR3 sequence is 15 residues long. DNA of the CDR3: TGCGCCAGCAGCCCAAACGCCGGGAACACCGGGGAGCTGTTTTTT. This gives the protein CASSPNAGNTGELFF.

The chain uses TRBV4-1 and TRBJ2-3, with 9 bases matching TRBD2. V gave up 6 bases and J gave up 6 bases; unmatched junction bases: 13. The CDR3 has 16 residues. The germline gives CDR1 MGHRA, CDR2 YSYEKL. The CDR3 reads CASSVAGVMVGDTQYF. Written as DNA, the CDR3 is TGCGCCAGCAGTGTAGCGGGGGTGATGGTAGGTGATACGCAGTATTTT.

CDR3: CASKLLAGGPDEQFF. The CDR3 nucleotides read TGTGCCAGTAAGCTCCTAGCGGGGGGGCCCGATGAGCAGTTCTTC. This chain connects TRBV19 to TRBJ2-1; TRBD2 matches 12 bases. The CDR3 has 15 residues. Germline CDR1 reads LNHDA; CDR2 reads SQIVND (reference sequence). Trimming took 7 bases from V and 8 from J; bases not matched to a gene: 9.

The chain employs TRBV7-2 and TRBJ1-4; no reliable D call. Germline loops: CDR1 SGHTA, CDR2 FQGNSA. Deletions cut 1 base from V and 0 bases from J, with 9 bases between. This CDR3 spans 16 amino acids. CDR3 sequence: CASSLGGGATNEKLFF. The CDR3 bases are TGTGCCAGCAGCTTAGGTGGCGGGGCAACTAATGAAAAACTGTTTTTT.

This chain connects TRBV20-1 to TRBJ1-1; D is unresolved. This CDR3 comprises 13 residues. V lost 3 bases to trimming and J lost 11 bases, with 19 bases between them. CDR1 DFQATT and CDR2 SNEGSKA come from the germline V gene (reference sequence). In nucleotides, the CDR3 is TGCAGTGCTAGTGGTCAGGCGAAGGTTGGGGCTTTCTTT. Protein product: CSASGQAKVGAFF.

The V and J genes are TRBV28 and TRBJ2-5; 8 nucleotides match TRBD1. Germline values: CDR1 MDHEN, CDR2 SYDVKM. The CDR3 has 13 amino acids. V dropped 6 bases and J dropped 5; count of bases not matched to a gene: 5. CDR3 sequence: CASRQGAQETQYF. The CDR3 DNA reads TGTGCCAGCAGGCAGGGGGCGCAGGAGACCCAGTACTTC.

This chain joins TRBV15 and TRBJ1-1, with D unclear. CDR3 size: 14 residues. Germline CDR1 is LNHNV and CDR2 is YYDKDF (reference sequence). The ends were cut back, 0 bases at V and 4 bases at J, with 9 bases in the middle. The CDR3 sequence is CATSRDLRVTEAFF. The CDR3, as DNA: TGTGCCACCAGCAGAGATCTGAGGGTCACTGAAGCTTTCTTT.

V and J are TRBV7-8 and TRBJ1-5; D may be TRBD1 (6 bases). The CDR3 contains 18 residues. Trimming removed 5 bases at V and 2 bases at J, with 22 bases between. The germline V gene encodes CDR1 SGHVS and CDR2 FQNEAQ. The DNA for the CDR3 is TGTGCCAGCAGCGCCCCCGAGGGGGGGGCGCCGGGCAATCAGCCCCAGCATTTT. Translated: CASSAPEGGAPGNQPQHF.

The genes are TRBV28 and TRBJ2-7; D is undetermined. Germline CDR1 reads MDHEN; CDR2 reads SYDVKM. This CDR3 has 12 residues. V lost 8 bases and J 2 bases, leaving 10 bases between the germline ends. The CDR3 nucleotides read TGTGCCAGCCTGCGGCGTCCCTACGAGCAGTACTTC. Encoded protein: CASLRRPYEQYF. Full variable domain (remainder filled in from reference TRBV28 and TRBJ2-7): DVKVTQSSRYLVKRTGEKVFLECVQDMDHENMFWYRQDPGLGLRLIYFSYDVKMKEKGDIPEGYSVSREKKERFSLILESASTNQTSMYLCASLRRPYEQYFGPGTRLTVT.

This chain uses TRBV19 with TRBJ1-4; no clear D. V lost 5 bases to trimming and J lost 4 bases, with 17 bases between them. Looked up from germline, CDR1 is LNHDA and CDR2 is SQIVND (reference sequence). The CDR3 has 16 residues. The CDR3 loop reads CASSPIVWESNEKLFF. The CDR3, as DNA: TGTGCCAGTAGTCCTATCGTGTGGGAGAGTAATGAAAAACTGTTTTTT.